This T cell receptor (beta chain) was identified during a study of CD8+ T cells in alopecia areata. Study context: At a dose of 5 to 10 mg twice daily, oral tofacitinib was given to treated patients.

Germline CDR1 reads SGHVS; CDR2 reads FNYEAQ. Trimming shortened V by 4 bases and J by 4 bases, and 10 bases separated the two germline ends. CDR3 length: 13 residues. Remarks on this clone: Its antigen is unidentified.

Study conclusions and caveats: Persistence during tofacitinib was seen for many expanded lesional clones in scalp and blood.

The treatment is: oral pan-JAK inhibitor, 5-10 mg twice daily. Investigators isolated RNA and reverse transcribed it into cDNA to act as the sequencing template. The assay was immunoSEQ multiplex PCR, and TCRdb's table has in-frame clones only and misses some. This table has about 94,000 clones, about three quarters appearing once. The TCR originated in a human donor with alopecia areata. V is TRBV7-6 and J is TRBJ1-1, with D possibly matching TRBD1 (6 bases). The sample was CD8+ T cells sorted from blood, taken between weeks 43 and 45, from a patient treated with tofacitinib. CDR3 bases: TGTGCCAGCAGCTATGACAGGACCACTGAAGCTTTCTTT. It encodes CASSYDRTTEAFF.